This is a list of T cell receptor beta chains from one sample in a study of blood T cells in healthy people across ages. A single record per CDR3 protein comes from TCRdb applying MiXCR to the 5' RACE reads. The data show some 1.7 million distinct CDR3 sequences, approximately 28% seen once. Specimen: blood. The receptors originated from a young woman in good health. The CDR3 runs from the conserved cysteine through the conserved F or W.

cdr3_aa,v_call,j_call
CSASWTQSNQPQHF,TRBV20-1,TRBJ1-5
CASSFGTGEKNYGYTF,TRBV5-1,TRBJ1-2
CASSKIPPGTRKTDTQYF,TRBV7-9,TRBJ2-3
CASGVGGNTIYF,TRBV6-5,TRBJ1-3
CASSVEGAAKNTEAFF,TRBV9,TRBJ1-1
CSVKQGPDYEQYF,TRBV29-1,TRBJ2-7
CASSFPTGGVQETQYF,TRBV7-6,TRBJ2-5
CASTSAGVGYTF,TRBV5-1,TRBJ1-2
CASRATGSNEKLFF,TRBV2,TRBJ1-4
CASSLMLGTVYGQYF,TRBV5-6,TRBJ2-7
CASSPGGTGLAGKETQYF,TRBV7-3,TRBJ2-5
CASSLWAGTSTDTQYF,TRBV7-2,TRBJ2-3
CATRGTRLAGADTQYF,TRBV24-1,TRBJ2-3
CASSFTRGSVLEPLHF,TRBV4-1,TRBJ1-6
CATGTSGGGQDTQYF,TRBV24-1,TRBJ2-3
CSVLGLLETQYF,TRBV29-1,TRBJ2-5
CASSEIYGSDTQYF,TRBV6-4,TRBJ2-3
CASSLWDAGINGYTF,TRBV25-1,TRBJ1-2
CASSHLANTEAFF,TRBV12-3/TRBV12-4,TRBJ1-1
CASSLAPLVTDTQYF,TRBV7-9,TRBJ2-3
CSARSGGSWSNEQFF,TRBV20-1,TRBJ2-1
CASRPKAGNTIYF,TRBV12-3/TRBV12-4,TRBJ1-3
CASSRSGGGSPLHF,TRBV28,TRBJ1-6
CASSLDLGGTYEQYF,TRBV5-1,TRBJ2-7
CASSSPRYGGSSSYNEQFF,TRBV7-2,TRBJ2-1
CASSFGSGEIYEQYF,TRBV12-3/TRBV12-4,TRBJ2-7
CASSRDRTDRGVQNEQFF,TRBV5-1,TRBJ2-1
CSARRGVSSYEQYF,TRBV20-1,TRBJ2-7
CASMGLRREAFF,TRBV2,TRBJ1-1
CASSLSTMPQETQYF,TRBV7-9,TRBJ2-5